The clone carrying this T cell receptor beta chain qualifies as medium-sized. The data originate from a study of immune characterization of retroperitoneal liposarcoma. The CDR3 loop spans 15 amino acids. From germline, CDR1 is MNHNS and CDR2 SASEGT. TCRdb re-analysed the PCR reads in MiXCR, keeping a single row per CDR3 protein. The sample includes some 9,600 distinct CDR3 sequences, approximately 35% of them seen just once. The chain is built from TRBV6-1 and TRBJ2-1; 11 bases fit TRBD1. The end of the DNA is better explained by TRBJ2-7, so the J call may be wrong. The sample was tumor tissue. The sequence came from a female donor with retroperitoneal liposarcoma. The CDR3 loop reads CATFESGQGVHEQYF. Written as DNA, the CDR3 is TGTGCCACCTTCGAATCGGGACAGGGGGTCCACGAGCAGTACTTC.